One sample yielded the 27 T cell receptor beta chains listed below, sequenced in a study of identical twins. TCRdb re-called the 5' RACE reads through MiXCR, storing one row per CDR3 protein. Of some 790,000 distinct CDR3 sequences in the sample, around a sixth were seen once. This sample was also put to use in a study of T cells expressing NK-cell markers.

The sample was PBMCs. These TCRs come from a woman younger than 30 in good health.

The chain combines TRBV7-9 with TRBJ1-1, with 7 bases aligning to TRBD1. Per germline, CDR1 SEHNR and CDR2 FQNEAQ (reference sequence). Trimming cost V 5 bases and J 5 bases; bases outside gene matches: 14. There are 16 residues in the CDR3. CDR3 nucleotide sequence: TGTGCCAGCAGCCCCTCAACTTCAAGGGGGCGGACTGAAGCTTTCTTT. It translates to CASSPSTSRGRTEAFF. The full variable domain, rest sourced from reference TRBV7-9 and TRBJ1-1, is DTGVSQNPRHKITKRGQNVTFRCDPISEHNRLYWYRQTLGQGPEFLTYFQNEAQLEKSRLLSDRFSAERPKGSFSTLEIQRTEQGDSAMYLCASSPSTSRGRTEAFFGQGTRLTVV.

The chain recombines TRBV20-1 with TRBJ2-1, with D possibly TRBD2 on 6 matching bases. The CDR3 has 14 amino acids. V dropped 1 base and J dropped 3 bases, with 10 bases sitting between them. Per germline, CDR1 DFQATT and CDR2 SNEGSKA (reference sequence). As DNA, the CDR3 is TGCAGTGCTAGAGTCCCTAGCGTCTACAATGAGCAGTTCTTC. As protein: CSARVPSVYNEQFF.

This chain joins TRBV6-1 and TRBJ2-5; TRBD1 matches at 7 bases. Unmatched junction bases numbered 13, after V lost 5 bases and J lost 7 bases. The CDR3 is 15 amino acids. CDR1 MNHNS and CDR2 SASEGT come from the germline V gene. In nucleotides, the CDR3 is TGTGCCAGCAGTCAAGACAGGGTTAGCAAGAGGACCCAGTACTTC. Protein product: CASSQDRVSKRTQYF.

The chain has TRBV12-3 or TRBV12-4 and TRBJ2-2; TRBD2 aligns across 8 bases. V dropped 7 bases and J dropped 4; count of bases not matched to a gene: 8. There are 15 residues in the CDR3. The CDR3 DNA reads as TGTGCCAGCACCACCGGACTAGCTGGCACCGGGGAGCTGTTTTTT. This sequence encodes CASTTGLAGTGELFF.

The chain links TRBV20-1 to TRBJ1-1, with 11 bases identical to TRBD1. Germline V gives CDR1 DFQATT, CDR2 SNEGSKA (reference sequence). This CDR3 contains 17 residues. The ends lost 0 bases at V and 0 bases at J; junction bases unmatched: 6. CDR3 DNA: TGCAGTGCTAGAGATAGGACAGGGGGCAACATGAACACTGAAGCTTTCTTT. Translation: CSARDRTGGNMNTEAFF.

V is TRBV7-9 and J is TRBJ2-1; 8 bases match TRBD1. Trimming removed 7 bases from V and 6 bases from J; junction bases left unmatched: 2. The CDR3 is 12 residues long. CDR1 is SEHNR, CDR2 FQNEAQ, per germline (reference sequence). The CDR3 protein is CASTDRVNEQFF. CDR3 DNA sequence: TGTGCCAGCACGGACAGGGTCAATGAGCAGTTCTTC. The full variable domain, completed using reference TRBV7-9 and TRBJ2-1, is DTGVSQNPRHKITKRGQNVTFRCDPISEHNRLYWYRQTLGQGPEFLTYFQNEAQLEKSRLLSDRFSAERPKGSFSTLEIQRTEQGDSAMYLCASTDRVNEQFFGPGTRLTVL.

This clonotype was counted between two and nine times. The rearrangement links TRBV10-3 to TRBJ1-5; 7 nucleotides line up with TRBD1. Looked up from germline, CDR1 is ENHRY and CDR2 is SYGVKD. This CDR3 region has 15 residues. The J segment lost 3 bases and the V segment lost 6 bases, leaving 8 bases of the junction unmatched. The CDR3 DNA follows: TGTGCCATCAGAAGTTCGGGACAGACCAATCAGCCCCAGCATTTT. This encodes CAIRSSGQTNQPQHF.

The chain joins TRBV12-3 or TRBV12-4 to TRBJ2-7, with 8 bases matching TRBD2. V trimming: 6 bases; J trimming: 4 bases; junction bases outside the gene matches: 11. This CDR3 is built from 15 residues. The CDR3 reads CASRIVSEREYEQYF. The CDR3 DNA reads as TGTGCCAGCAGAATAGTTTCAGAGCGGGAGTACGAGCAGTACTTC.

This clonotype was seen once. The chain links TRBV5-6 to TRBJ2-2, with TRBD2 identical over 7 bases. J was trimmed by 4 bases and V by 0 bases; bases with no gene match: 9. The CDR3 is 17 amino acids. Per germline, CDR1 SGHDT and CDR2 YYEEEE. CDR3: CASSLGPSGNGTGELFF. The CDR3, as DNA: TGTGCCAGCAGCTTGGGTCCCAGCGGGAACGGCACCGGGGAGCTGTTTTTT.

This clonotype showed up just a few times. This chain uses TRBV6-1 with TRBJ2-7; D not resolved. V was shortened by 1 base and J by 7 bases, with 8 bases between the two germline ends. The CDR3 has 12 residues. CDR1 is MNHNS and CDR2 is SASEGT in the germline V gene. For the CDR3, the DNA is TGTGCCAGCAGTGAAGGGCAGACAGAGCAGTACTTC. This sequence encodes CASSEGQTEQYF.

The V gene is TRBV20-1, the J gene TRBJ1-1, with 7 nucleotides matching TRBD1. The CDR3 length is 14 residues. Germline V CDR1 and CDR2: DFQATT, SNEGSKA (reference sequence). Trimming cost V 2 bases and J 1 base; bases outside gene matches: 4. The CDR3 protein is CSARKQGTNTEAFF. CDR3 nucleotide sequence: TGCAGTGCTAGAAAACAGGGGACGAACACTGAAGCTTTCTTT.

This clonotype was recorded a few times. The CDR3 DNA reads as TGTGCCAGCAGACCCGGTGATAGTGGGGCCAACGTCCTGACTTTC. Its protein is CASRPGDSGANVLTF. The chain employs TRBV6-1 and TRBJ2-6; no firm D call. CDR3 length: 15 residues. Trimming took 6 bases from V and 3 from J, leaving 12 bases between them. Germline V lookup: CDR1 MNHNS, CDR2 SASEGT.

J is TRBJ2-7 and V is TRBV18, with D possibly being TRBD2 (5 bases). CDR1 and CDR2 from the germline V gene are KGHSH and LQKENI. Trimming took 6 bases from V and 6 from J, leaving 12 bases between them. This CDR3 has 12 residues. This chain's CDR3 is CASSALGSEQYF. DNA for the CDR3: TGTGCCAGCTCGGCACTAGGGAGCGAGCAGTACTTC.

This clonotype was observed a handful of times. CDR3 DNA: TGTGCTGGGGCAGGCGGACTAGCCAAGACCGTAAACATTCAGTACTTC. Translating it yields CAGAGGLAKTVNIQYF. V and J are TRBV21-1 and TRBJ2-4; the table gives TRBD2 as D, unverified against the DNA. TRBV21-1 constitutes a pseudogene. The CDR3 has 16 amino acids.

CDR3 nucleotides: TGCAGTGCCAGGCGAGGCGGGGGGGGTAATGAGCAGTTCTTC. Encoded protein: CSARRGGGGNEQFF. V and J are TRBV20-1 and TRBJ2-1; 9 bases fit TRBD2. J lost 7 bases, V lost 6 bases, and 10 bases had no gene match. CDR3 length: 14 amino acids. Germline assignment: CDR1 DFQATT and CDR2 SNEGSKA (reference sequence).

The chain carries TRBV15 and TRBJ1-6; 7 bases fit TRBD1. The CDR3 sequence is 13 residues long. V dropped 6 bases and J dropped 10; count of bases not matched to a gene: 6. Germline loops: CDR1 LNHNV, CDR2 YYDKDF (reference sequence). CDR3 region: CATRGRGESPLHF. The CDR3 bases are TGTGCCACCAGGGGCAGGGGGGAATCACCCCTCCACTTT.

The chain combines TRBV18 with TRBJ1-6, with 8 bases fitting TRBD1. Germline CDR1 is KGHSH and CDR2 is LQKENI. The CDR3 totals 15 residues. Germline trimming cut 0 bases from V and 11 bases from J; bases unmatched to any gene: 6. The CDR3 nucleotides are TGTGCCAGCTCACCACCGGGACAGGTTTCGGCACCCCTCCACTTT. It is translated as CASSPPGQVSAPLHF.

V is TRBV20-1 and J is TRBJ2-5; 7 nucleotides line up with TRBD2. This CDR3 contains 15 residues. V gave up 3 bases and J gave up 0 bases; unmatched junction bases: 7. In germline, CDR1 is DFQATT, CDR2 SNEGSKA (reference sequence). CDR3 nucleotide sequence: TGCAGTGCTAGCGGGACTACGTACTACCAAGAGACCCAGTACTTC. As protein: CSASGTTYYQETQYF.

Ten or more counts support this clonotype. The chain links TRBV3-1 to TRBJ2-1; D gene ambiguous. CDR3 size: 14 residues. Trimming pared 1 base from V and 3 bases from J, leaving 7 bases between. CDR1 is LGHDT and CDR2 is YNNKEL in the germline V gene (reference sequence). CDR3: CASSQVASYNEQFF. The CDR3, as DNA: TGTGCCAGCAGCCAAGTGGCCAGCTACAATGAGCAGTTCTTC.

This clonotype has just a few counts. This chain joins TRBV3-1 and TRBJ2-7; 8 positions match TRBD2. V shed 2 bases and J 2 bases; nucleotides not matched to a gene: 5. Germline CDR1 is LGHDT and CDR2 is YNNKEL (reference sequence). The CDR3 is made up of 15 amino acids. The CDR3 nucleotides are TGTGCCAGCAGCCAAAGGGGGACTAGAGCCTACGAGCAGTACTTC. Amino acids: CASSQRGTRAYEQYF.

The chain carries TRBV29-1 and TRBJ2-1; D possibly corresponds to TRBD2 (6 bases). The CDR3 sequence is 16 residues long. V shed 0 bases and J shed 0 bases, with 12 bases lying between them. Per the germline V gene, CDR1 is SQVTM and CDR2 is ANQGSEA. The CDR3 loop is CSVEDRLGASYNEQFF. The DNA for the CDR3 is TGCAGCGTTGAAGATCGACTAGGGGCCTCCTACAATGAGCAGTTCTTC.

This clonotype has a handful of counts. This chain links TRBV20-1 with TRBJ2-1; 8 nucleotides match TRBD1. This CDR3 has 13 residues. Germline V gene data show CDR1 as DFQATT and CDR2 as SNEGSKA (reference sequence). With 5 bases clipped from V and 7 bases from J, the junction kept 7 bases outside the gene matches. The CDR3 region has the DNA TGCAGTGCTGGAGGGACAGGCCGAAATGAGCAGTTCTTC. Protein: CSAGGTGRNEQFF.

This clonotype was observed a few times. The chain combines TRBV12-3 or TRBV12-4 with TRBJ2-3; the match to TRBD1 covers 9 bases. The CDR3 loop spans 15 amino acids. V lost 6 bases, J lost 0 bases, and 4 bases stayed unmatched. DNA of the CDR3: TGTGCCAGCAGAAAGGGACAGGGAAGCACAGATACGCAGTATTTT. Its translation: CASRKGQGSTDTQYF.

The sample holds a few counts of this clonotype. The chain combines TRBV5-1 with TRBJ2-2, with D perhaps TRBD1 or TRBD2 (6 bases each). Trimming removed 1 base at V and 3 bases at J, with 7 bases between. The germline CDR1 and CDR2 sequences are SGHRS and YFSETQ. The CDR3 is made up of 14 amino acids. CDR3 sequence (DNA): TGCGCCAGCAGCTTGAGGGGGGACACCGGGGAGCTGTTTTTT. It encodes CASSLRGDTGELFF.

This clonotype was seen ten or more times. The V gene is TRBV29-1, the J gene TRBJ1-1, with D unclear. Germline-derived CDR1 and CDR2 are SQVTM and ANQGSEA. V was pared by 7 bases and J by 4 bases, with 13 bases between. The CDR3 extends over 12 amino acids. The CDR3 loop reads CSARIEGTEAFF. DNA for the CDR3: TGCAGCGCCAGAATAGAAGGCACTGAAGCTTTCTTT.

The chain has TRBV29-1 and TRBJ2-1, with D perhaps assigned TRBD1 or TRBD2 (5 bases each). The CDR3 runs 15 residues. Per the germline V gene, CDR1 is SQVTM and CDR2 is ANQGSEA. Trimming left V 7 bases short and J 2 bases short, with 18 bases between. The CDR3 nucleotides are TGCAGCGCTACAGCCGGGACCGAACCCTACAATGAGCAGTTCTTC. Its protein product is CSATAGTEPYNEQFF.

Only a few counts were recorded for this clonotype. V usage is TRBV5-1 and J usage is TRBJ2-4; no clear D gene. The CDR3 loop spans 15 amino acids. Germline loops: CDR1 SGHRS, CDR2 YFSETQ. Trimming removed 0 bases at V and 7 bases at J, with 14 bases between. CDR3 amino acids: CASSLDGRLPNIQYF. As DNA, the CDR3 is TGCGCCAGCAGCTTGGATGGGCGGCTTCCGAACATTCAGTACTTC. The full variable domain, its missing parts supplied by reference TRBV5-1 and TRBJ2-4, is KAGVTQTPRYLIKTRGQQVTLSCSPISGHRSVSWYQQTPGQGLQFLFEYFSETQRNKGNFPGRFSGRQFSNSRSEMNVSTLELGDSALYLCASSLDGRLPNIQYFGAGTRLSVL.